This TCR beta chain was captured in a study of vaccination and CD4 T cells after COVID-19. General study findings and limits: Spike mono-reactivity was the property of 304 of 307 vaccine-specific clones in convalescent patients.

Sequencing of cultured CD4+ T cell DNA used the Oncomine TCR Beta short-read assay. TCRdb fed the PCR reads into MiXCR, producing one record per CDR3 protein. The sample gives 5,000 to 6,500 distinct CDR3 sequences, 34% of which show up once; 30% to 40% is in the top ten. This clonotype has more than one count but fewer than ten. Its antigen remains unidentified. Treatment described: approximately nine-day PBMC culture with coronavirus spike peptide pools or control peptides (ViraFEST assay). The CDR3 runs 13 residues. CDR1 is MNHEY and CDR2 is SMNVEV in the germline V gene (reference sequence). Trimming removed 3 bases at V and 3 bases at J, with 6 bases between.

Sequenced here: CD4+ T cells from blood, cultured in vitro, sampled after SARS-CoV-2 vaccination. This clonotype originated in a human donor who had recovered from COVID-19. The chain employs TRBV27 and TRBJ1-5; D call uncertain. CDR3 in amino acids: CASSLISNQPQHF. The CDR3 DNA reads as TGTGCCAGCAGTTTGATATCCAATCAGCCCCAGCATTTT.